This TCR beta chain is drawn from a study of T cells after yellow fever vaccination. Study context: Fractions low in cell number were prepared with SMART-Seq v4 Ultra Low Input. General observations from the study: Reappearance after the booster was observed for most primary-vaccination clones (around 95% CD4, more than 70% CD8). The secondary T-cell response peaked on day 5, not day 15, but was weaker.

This clonotype was counted at least ten times. Its antigen is unidentified. The CDR3 consists of 17 residues. The V gene lost 5 bases and the J gene lost 0 bases, with 17 bases spanning the gap. CDR1 and CDR2 from the germline V gene are SEHNR and FQNEAQ (reference sequence). UMIs were added to TCR cDNA along with a universal primer site when it was made by 5'RACE template switching. Each CDR3 protein is one row after TCRdb ran MiXCR on the 5' RACE reads. The sample contains 310,000 or so distinct CDR3 sequences, around 6.8% of which appear only once. Specimen: PBMCs, collected about 49 days after the first yellow fever vaccination. The chain combines TRBV7-9 with TRBJ2-1; no reliable D call. This clonotype was sampled from a man between 18 and 35 years old who received the YFV17D yellow fever vaccine. The CDR3 reads CASSHLGVGSSYNEQFF. In nucleotides, the CDR3 is TGTGCCAGCAGCCACCTAGGCGTGGGAAGCTCCTACAATGAGCAGTTCTTC.